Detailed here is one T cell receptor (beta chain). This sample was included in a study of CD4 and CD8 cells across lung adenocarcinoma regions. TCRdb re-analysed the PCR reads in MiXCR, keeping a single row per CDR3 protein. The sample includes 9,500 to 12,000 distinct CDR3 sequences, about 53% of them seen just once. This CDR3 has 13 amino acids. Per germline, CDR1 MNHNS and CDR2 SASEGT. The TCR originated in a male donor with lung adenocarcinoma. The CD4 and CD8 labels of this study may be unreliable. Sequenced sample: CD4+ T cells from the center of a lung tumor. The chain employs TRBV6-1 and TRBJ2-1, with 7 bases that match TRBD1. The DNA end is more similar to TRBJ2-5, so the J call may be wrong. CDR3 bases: TGTGCCAGCGGGGACAGTGACGGAAAGACCCAGTACTTC. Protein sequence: CASGDSDGKTQYF.